What follows describes a single T cell receptor beta chain. Its antigen remains unknown. This CDR3 is 14 amino acids long. Germline loops: CDR1 SGHVS, CDR2 FQNEAQ. V was cut by 1 base and J by 2 bases, with 8 bases left in between. This sample was included in a study of post-analysis software for immune sequencing data. The study's findings and limits: When patients were compared with controls, about five TRBV segments were more frequent, TRBV5-6, TRBV5-1 and TRBV20-1 among them.

Unique molecular identifiers had been added to the TCR beta cDNA libraries. TCRdb recomputed calls from the PCR reads with MiXCR, one row per CDR3 protein. The sample has 700,000 to 900,000 distinct CDR3 sequences; around 46% are singletons. Sequencing was done on a sample of blood. The chain is built from TRBV7-8 and TRBJ2-5; D is unclear. This TCR was recovered from a girl between 5 and 17 years old with multiple sclerosis. The CDR3 sequence: CASSLGQLQETQYF. CDR3 nucleotide sequence: TGTGCCAGCAGCTTAGGGCAACTACAAGAGACCCAGTACTTC.